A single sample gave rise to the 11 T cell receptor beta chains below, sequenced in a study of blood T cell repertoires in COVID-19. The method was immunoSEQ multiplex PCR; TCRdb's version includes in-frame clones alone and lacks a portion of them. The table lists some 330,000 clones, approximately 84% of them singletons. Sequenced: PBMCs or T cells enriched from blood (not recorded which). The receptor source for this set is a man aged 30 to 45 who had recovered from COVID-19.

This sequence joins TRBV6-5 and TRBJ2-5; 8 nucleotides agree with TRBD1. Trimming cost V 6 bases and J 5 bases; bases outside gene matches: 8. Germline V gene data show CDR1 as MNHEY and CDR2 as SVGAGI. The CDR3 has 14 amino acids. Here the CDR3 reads CASSPGTGRETQYF. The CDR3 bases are TGTGCCAGCAGCCCCGGGACAGGTCGGGAGACCCAGTACTTC.

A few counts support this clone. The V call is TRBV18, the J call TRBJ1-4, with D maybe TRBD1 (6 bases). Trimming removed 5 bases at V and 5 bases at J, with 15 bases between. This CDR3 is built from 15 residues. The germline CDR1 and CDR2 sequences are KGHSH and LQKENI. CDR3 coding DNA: TGTGCCAGCTCAGCCAACAGGGCGGCCAATGAAAAACTGTTTTTT. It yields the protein CASSANRAANEKLFF. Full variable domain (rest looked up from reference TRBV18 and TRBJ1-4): NAGVMQNPRHLVRRRGQEARLRCSPMKGHSHVYWYRQLPEEGLKFMVYLQKENIIDESGMPKERFSAEFPKEGPSILRIQQVVRGDSAAYFCASSANRAANEKLFFGSGTQLSVL.

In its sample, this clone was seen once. CDR3 sequence reads: CASRTSSAGGGTSGNTGELFF. CDR3 DNA: TGTGCCAGCAGAACATCAAGTGCGGGGGGAGGTACTAGCGGGAACACCGGGGAGCTGTTTTTT. J is TRBJ2-2 and V is TRBV27, with 8 positions matching TRBD2. The CDR3 length is 21 residues. Per germline, CDR1 MNHEY and CDR2 SMNVEV (reference sequence). V was pared by 6 bases and J by 1 base, with 22 bases of the junction left unmatched.

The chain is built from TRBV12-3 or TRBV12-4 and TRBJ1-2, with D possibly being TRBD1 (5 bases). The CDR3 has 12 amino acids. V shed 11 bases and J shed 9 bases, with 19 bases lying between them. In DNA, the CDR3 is TGTGCCTCCAAAGGGGCTGCGAGGAGCTACACCTTC. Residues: CASKGAARSYTF.

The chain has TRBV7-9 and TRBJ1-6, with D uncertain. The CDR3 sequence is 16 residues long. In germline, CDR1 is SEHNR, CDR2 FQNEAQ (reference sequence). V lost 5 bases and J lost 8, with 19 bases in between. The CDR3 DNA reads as TGTGCCAGCAGCCTAGAGGCCTGGGCACCCGATTCACCCCTCCACTTT. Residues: CASSLEAWAPDSPLHF.

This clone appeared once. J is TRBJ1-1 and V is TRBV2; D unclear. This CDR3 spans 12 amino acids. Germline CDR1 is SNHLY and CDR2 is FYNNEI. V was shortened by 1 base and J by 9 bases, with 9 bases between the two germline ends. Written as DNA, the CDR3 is TGTGCCAGCAGTGAAGGGGCATACAAAGCTTTCTTT. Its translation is CASSEGAYKAFF.

CDR3 coding DNA: TGTGCCAGCAGCCACGGACAGGGAAGACTGTACTTC. This sequence encodes CASSHGQGRLYF. This sequence joins TRBV3-1 (or the pseudogene TRBV3-2) and TRBJ2-7; 8 positions match TRBD1. Looked up from germline, CDR1 is LGHDT and CDR2 is YNNKEL (reference sequence). This CDR3 is 12 amino acids long. V dropped 3 bases and J dropped 12; count of bases not matched to a gene: 7.

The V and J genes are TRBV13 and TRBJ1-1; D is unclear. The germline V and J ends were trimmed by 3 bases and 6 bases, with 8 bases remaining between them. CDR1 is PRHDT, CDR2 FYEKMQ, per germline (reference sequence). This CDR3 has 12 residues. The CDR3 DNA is TGTGCCAGCAGCTTCTCGGACTCTGAAGCTTTCTTT. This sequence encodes CASSFSDSEAFF.

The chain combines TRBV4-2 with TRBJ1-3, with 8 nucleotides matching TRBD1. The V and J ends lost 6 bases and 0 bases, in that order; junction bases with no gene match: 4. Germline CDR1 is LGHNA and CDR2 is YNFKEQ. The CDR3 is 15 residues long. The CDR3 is CASSSDRGSGNTIYF. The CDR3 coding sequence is TGTGCCAGCAGTTCAGACAGGGGCTCTGGAAACACCATATATTTT.

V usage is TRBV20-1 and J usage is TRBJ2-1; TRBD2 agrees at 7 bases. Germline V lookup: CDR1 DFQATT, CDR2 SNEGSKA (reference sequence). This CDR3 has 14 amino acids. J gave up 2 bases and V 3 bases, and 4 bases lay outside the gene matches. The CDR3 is CSASTSATYNEQFF. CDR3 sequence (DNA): TGCAGTGCTAGTACTAGCGCTACCTACAATGAGCAGTTCTTC.

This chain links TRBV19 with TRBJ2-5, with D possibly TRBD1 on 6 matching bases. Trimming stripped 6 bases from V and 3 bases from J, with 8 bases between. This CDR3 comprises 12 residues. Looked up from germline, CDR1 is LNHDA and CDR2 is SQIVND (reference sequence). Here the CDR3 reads CASSRTEETQYF. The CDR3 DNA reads TGTGCCAGTAGCCGGACAGAAGAGACCCAGTACTTC.